This entry features one T cell receptor (beta chain) sequence. Antigen unknown. These data belong to a study of OX40 agonist ivuxolimab in advanced cancers. Study observations and caveats: There were, on average, more expanded clones in CD8+ T cells than in CD4+. Doses of 0.1 to 3.0 mg/kg were accompanied by clonal expansion of CD4+ and CD8+ blood T cells by week 6.

Some clones are missing from TCRdb's copy, which holds only in-frame ones; the method was immunoSEQ multiplex PCR. The data contain 30,000 to 35,000 clones, nearly 75% of them seen just once; the ten biggest clones take up approximately 20%. Trimming shortened V by 3 bases and J by 2 bases, and 13 bases separated the two germline ends. In germline, CDR1 is SGDLS, CDR2 YYNGEE. The CDR3 consists of 15 residues. The sequences come from CD4+ or CD8+ T cells sorted from blood, collected in a trial of the OX40 agonist ivuxolimab. V and J are TRBV9 and TRBJ2-3; D unresolved. The clonotype comes from an adult with an advanced solid tumor such as melanoma, head and neck, liver or kidney cancer. CDR3 loop: CASSASIYSTDTQYF. CDR3 coding DNA: TGTGCCAGCAGCGCCTCGATATATTCCACAGATACGCAGTATTTT.